These 29 T cell receptor beta chains came from one sample sequenced in a study of beta chain features in type 1 diabetes. Findings and limits, study-wide: Moderate yet significant TCRB CDR3 shortening was seen in Type 1 diabetes patients in all four CD4+ subsets.

Isolated RNA was reverse transcribed in full, so expressed TCRB transcripts were sequenced. Produced via immunoSEQ multiplex PCR; TCRdb's table is partial and in-frame only. There are around 650,000 clones in the sample; around 12% occur only once, and 0.09% to 0.15% lies in the top ten. Their target antigens are unknown. Sample: naive CD4+ T cells from blood. The receptors derive from a man aged 25-40 years with type 1 diabetes.

This clone has just a few counts. CDR3 sequence: CASSPWDRANEKLFF. CDR3 sequence (DNA): TGTGCCAGCTCACCTTGGGACAGGGCGAATGAAAAACTGTTTTTT. The J gene is TRBJ1-4, the V gene TRBV18; 9 bases agree with TRBD1. V gave up 3 bases and J gave up 5 bases; unmatched junction bases: 4. Germline CDR1 KGHSH, CDR2 LQKENI. The CDR3 is 15 residues long. Using reference TRBV18 and TRBJ1-4 for the parts outside the CDR3, the full variable domain is NAGVMQNPRHLVRRRGQEARLRCSPMKGHSHVYWYRQLPEEGLKFMVYLQKENIIDESGMPKERFSAEFPKEGPSILRIQQVVRGDSAAYFCASSPWDRANEKLFFGSGTQLSVL.

CDR3 nucleotide sequence: TGCGCCAGCAGCTTAACAGGCAATGGCTACACCTTC. Protein product: CASSLTGNGYTF. The rearrangement joins TRBV5-1 to TRBJ1-2, with D perhaps TRBD1 (5 bases). This CDR3 comprises 12 residues. Germline V gene sequence: CDR1 SGHRS, CDR2 YFSETQ. The V end lost 2 bases, the J end lost 6 bases, and 8 bases lay between the germline ends.

This clone has just a few counts. The chain uses TRBV10-2 and TRBJ1-5; 10 bases align to TRBD1. The ends lost 7 bases at V and 4 bases at J; junction bases unmatched: 1. CDR1 WSHSY and CDR2 SAAADI come from the germline V gene. The CDR3 runs 13 residues. CDR3 DNA sequence: TGCGCCAGCACGGGACAGGGGAATCAGCCCCAGCATTTT. This sequence encodes CASTGQGNQPQHF.

The chain carries TRBV6-5 and TRBJ2-7; 8 bases fit TRBD1. The CDR3 is made up of 14 amino acids. Germline CDR1 and CDR2: MNHEY and SVGAGI. V lost 6 bases, J lost 4 bases, and 8 bases stayed unmatched. CDR3 sequence (DNA): TGTGCCAGCAGCCAACAGGGGGATAAGTACGAGCAGTACTTC. It is translated as CASSQQGDKYEQYF.

V and J are TRBV27 and TRBJ2-7; 7 positions match TRBD2. Germline loops: CDR1 MNHEY, CDR2 SMNVEV (reference sequence). The CDR3 covers 14 residues. Germline trimming cut 6 bases from V and 4 bases from J; bases unmatched to any gene: 9. In DNA, the CDR3 is TGTGCCAGCAGGTCCCCGGGGGGAACTTACGAGCAGTACTTC. It encodes CASRSPGGTYEQYF.

In its sample, this clone was seen a few times. V is TRBV6-5 and J is TRBJ2-7; no definite D call. V was clipped by 0 bases and J by 6 bases, with 9 bases between them. Germline V gene sequence: CDR1 MNHEY, CDR2 SVGAGI. This CDR3 is built from 13 residues. In nucleotides, the CDR3 is TGTGCCAGCAGTTACTCTAGGCTCGGCGAGCAGTACTTC. Protein product: CASSYSRLGEQYF.

The chain is built from TRBV4-3 and TRBJ2-3; 8 bases match TRBD2. V was clipped by 0 bases and J by 4 bases; unmatched bases: 3. Germline assignment: CDR1 LGHNA and CDR2 YSLEER. This CDR3 comprises 15 residues. CDR3: CASSQDARGADTQYF. The CDR3 DNA sequence: TGCGCCAGCAGCCAAGATGCGCGGGGGGCAGATACGCAGTATTTT.

The V gene is TRBV11-3, the J gene TRBJ2-1; no clear D gene. Germline CDR1 reads SGHNT; CDR2 reads YENEEA. V was cut by 5 bases and J by 5 bases, with 7 bases left in between. The CDR3 extends over 12 amino acids. CDR3 in amino acids: CASSLSNNEQFF. The CDR3 coding sequence is TGTGCCAGCAGCCTATCTAACAATGAGCAGTTCTTC.

V and J are TRBV10-3 and TRBJ2-5; 7 bases match TRBD2. CDR1 is ENHRY and CDR2 is SYGVKD in the germline V gene. The length of the CDR3 is 18 residues. V lost 0 bases and J lost 1; bases outside the gene matches: 11. Written as DNA, the CDR3 is TGTGCCATCAGTGAGTCGAATTTTCAGCGGGGAAGCCAAGAGACCCAGTACTTC. Residues: CAISESNFQRGSQETQYF.

Here the CDR3 DNA reads TGTGCCAGCAGCGACAGAGTTTTGGGACGACGGGCTTTCTTT. This codes for CASSDRVLGRRAFF. This chain connects TRBV7-2 to TRBJ1-1; TRBD1 is a possible D gene (5 bases). With 5 bases removed from V and 11 bases from J, the gap between germline ends came to 21 bases. CDR1 is SGHTA, CDR2 FQGNSA, per germline. The CDR3 runs to 14 residues.

The chain joins TRBV7-2 to TRBJ1-3; the match to TRBD1 covers 7 bases. Germline lookup yields CDR1 SGHTA and CDR2 FQGNSA. Trimming removed 4 bases from V and 7 bases from J; junction bases left unmatched: 4. This CDR3 contains 13 residues. CDR3 protein: CASSSNRGNTIYF. DNA of the CDR3: TGTGCCAGCAGCTCAAACAGGGGTAACACCATATATTTT.

The gene calls are TRBV7-9 and TRBJ2-3; no clear D. CDR3 length equals 13 residues. CDR1 is SEHNR and CDR2 is FQNEAQ in the germline V gene (reference sequence). Trimming took 0 bases from V and 4 from J, leaving 5 bases between them. The CDR3 bases are TGTGCCAGCAGCTTAGCAGCAGCAGATACGCAGTATTTT. This encodes CASSLAAADTQYF.

V gene TRBV5-1 combines with J gene TRBJ2-5; D remains ambiguous. CDR3 length equals 15 residues. Per germline, CDR1 SGHRS and CDR2 YFSETQ. V lost 0 bases and J lost 0, with 9 bases in between. CDR3 bases: TGCGCCAGCAGCTTGGAACGGATGTACCAAGAGACCCAGTACTTC. Its translation: CASSLERMYQETQYF.

The V and J genes are TRBV30 and TRBJ1-4, with D perhaps TRBD1 (6 bases). Germline V gives CDR1 GTSNPN, CDR2 SVGIG (reference sequence). The CDR3 runs 14 residues. The V end lost 3 bases, the J end lost 7 bases, and 15 bases lay between the germline ends. This CDR3 is CAWRQGGGGEKLFF. The CDR3 DNA follows: TGTGCCTGGAGGCAAGGGGGTGGTGGTGAAAAACTGTTTTTT.

V and J are TRBV15 and TRBJ2-3; TRBD2 matches 11 bases. The length of the CDR3 is 16 residues. CDR1 is LNHNV, CDR2 YYDKDF, per germline (reference sequence). V gave up 5 bases and J gave up 2 bases; unmatched junction bases: 6. DNA for the CDR3: TGTGCCACCAGCCCCGGGACTAGCGGTTTCACAGATACGCAGTATTTT. The encoded protein is CATSPGTSGFTDTQYF.

The V and J genes are TRBV9 and TRBJ2-1, with 10 bases fitting TRBD1. Germline values: CDR1 SGDLS, CDR2 YYNGEE. V trimming: 3 bases; J trimming: 2 bases; junction bases outside the gene matches: 2. This CDR3 comprises 15 residues. The CDR3 protein is CASSAGQGAYNEQFF. Written as DNA, the CDR3 is TGTGCCAGCAGCGCCGGACAGGGGGCCTACAATGAGCAGTTCTTC.

V gene TRBV10-3 combines with J gene TRBJ2-3; 8 positions agree with TRBD2. Germline CDR1 is ENHRY and CDR2 is SYGVKD. Trimming took 6 bases from V and 0 from J; bases not matched to a gene: 2. The CDR3 is 14 amino acids. The CDR3 reads CAISGGGSTDTQYF. CDR3 coding DNA: TGTGCCATCAGCGGCGGGGGGAGCACAGATACGCAGTATTTT.

Concerning this clone: Other nucleotide sequences from this sample produce the same CDR3. This chain joins TRBV29-1 and TRBJ2-7; D tentatively fits TRBD1 or TRBD2 (6 bases each). Per germline, CDR1 SQVTM and CDR2 ANQGSEA. The ends were cut back, 6 bases at V and 0 bases at J, with 12 bases in the middle. The CDR3 extends over 13 amino acids. The CDR3 DNA follows: TGCAGCGTAGGGGGGCTCCCCTCCTACGAGCAGTACTTC. This gives the protein CSVGGLPSYEQYF.

A note on this clone: This sample includes further DNA sequences coding for the same CDR3. V and J are TRBV7-2 and TRBJ2-5, with D hard to call. V lost 5 bases and J 4 bases, leaving 8 bases between the germline ends. Germline V gene lookup returns CDR1 SGHTA and CDR2 FQGNSA. The CDR3 runs to 12 residues. The CDR3 bases are TGTGCCAGCAGCCCGTCCGGAGAGACCCAGTACTTC. Its protein product is CASSPSGETQYF.

This clone showed up just a few times. This rearrangement joins TRBV7-9 to TRBJ2-7; no firm D call. The germline gives CDR1 SEHNR, CDR2 FQNEAQ (reference sequence). CDR3 length: 14 amino acids. V was cut by 1 base and J by 6 bases, with 13 bases left in between. The CDR3: CASSLGEGSGEQYF. Here the CDR3 DNA reads TGTGCCAGCAGCTTAGGTGAAGGGTCAGGCGAGCAGTACTTC.

This rearrangement joins TRBV4-3 to TRBJ1-6, with 8 positions matching TRBD1. The germline CDR1 and CDR2 sequences are LGHNA and YSLEER. CDR3 length: 17 amino acids. V shed 4 bases and J 5 bases; nucleotides not matched to a gene: 10. The CDR3 coding sequence is TGCGCCAGCAGCCCTTTTGCCGGACAGGGAAATAATTCACCCCTCCACTTT. Amino acid sequence: CASSPFAGQGNNSPLHF.

Only a few counts were recorded for this clone. The gene calls are TRBV4-3 and TRBJ1-2; 8 nucleotides agree with TRBD1. V shed 1 base, J shed 4 bases, and the junction held 5 bases outside the gene matches. The CDR3 consists of 15 residues. The germline V gene has CDR1 LGHNA and CDR2 YSLEER. CDR3 loop: CASSQVRDRTYGYTF. The CDR3 DNA reads TGCGCCAGCAGCCAAGTACGGGACAGGACCTATGGCTACACCTTC.

The chain employs TRBV5-1 and TRBJ2-5; D remains ambiguous. Germline assignment: CDR1 SGHRS and CDR2 YFSETQ. The V and J ends lost 1 base and 5 bases respectively, with 21 bases between them. The CDR3 runs to 17 residues. CDR3 amino acids: CASSLYPEHQPNETQYF. Written as DNA, the CDR3 is TGCGCCAGCAGCTTGTATCCGGAACACCAACCCAACGAGACCCAGTACTTC.

Here the CDR3 reads CASSIRAGQGQETQYF. The CDR3 nucleotides read TGTGCCAGTAGTATCCGCGCCGGACAGGGGCAAGAGACCCAGTACTTC. V usage is TRBV19 and J usage is TRBJ2-5; 9 bases line up with TRBD1. This CDR3 has 16 residues. The junction had 7 bases not matched to a gene; V was cut back by 3 bases and J by 2 bases. Germline V gives CDR1 LNHDA, CDR2 SQIVND (reference sequence).

This clone has only a few counts. The J gene is TRBJ2-3, the V gene TRBV7-9; D is possibly TRBD2 (6 bases). V was clipped by 5 bases and J by 6 bases, with 15 bases between them. Germline assignment: CDR1 SEHNR and CDR2 FQNEAQ (reference sequence). There are 14 residues in the CDR3. CDR3 sequence reads: CASSQTSPHDTQYF. DNA of the CDR3: TGTGCCAGCAGCCAGACTAGTCCCCACGATACGCAGTATTTT.

The chain carries TRBV9 and TRBJ1-2; D perhaps matches TRBD1 (5 bases). V lost 0 bases to trimming and J lost 5 bases, with 11 bases between them. Per the germline V gene, CDR1 is SGDLS and CDR2 is YYNGEE. The CDR3 covers 14 residues. The CDR3 is CASSVGQGPYGYTF. CDR3 nucleotide sequence: TGTGCCAGCAGCGTAGGTCAGGGCCCTTATGGCTACACCTTC.

The chain has TRBV4-3 and TRBJ2-6, with unresolved D. The germline V gene encodes CDR1 LGHNA and CDR2 YSLEER. This CDR3 contains 14 residues. Trimming shortened V by 4 bases and J by 7 bases, and 11 bases separated the two germline ends. The CDR3 sequence: CASSLGPSANVLTF. CDR3 bases: TGCGCCAGCAGCCTTGGACCGTCAGCCAACGTCCTGACTTTC.

V and J are TRBV19 and TRBJ1-6; TRBD1 matches at 8 bases. Germline CDR1 reads LNHDA; CDR2 reads SQIVND (reference sequence). This CDR3 contains 14 residues. V gave up 7 bases and J gave up 6 bases; unmatched junction bases: 5. CDR3 in DNA: TGTGCCAGTATGGGGACAGGACTTAATTCACCCCTCCACTTT. It encodes CASMGTGLNSPLHF.

In its sample, this clone was seen a few times. V usage is TRBV19 and J usage is TRBJ2-2; tentatively, D is TRBD2 (7 bases). V lost 5 bases and J lost 3, with 25 bases in between. From germline, CDR1 is LNHDA and CDR2 SQIVND (reference sequence). This CDR3 is built from 19 residues. Written as DNA, the CDR3 is TGTGCCAGTAGTCCGAACGGGGGGCAGGCGTTCGGGCACACCGGGGAGCTGTTTTTT. Encoded protein: CASSPNGGQAFGHTGELFF. Variable domain in full (rest from reference TRBV19 and TRBJ2-2): DGGITQSPKYLFRKEGQNVTLSCEQNLNHDAMYWYRQDPGQGLRLIYYSQIVNDFQKGDIAEGYSVSREKKESFPLTVTSAQKNPTAFYLCASSPNGGQAFGHTGELFFGEGSRLTVL.